A single sample gave rise to the 29 T cell receptor beta chains below, sequenced in a study of Graves' ophthalmopathy and Graves' hyperthyroidism. The study amplified TCR beta CDR3 regions using RNA transcripts. HTBI primers served in a first-round RT-PCR, which a second-round multiplex PCR followed. Each CDR3 protein gets one entry after TCRdb re-called the multiplex PCR reads with MiXCR. This repertoire shows 1 million to 1.3 million distinct CDR3 sequences, about 38% found once; its top ten account for approximately 10%. The specimen was peripheral blood or thyroid tissue (not recorded which). All receptors come from an adult man with Graves' hyperthyroidism.

Comments on this clonotype: This may come from a read error, since a much larger clone is one base off. The V call is TRBV12-3 or TRBV12-4, the J call TRBJ2-5, with 8 bases aligning to TRBD2. The CDR3 length is 13 residues. CDR3 protein: CASTGAGEEAQYF. The CDR3 DNA sequence: TGTGCCAGCACCGGAGCGGGAGAAGAGGCCCAGTACTTC.

This clonotype was found many times. The chain combines TRBV7-9 with TRBJ2-7; D may be TRBD1 (6 bases). This CDR3 region has 14 residues. Trimming removed 2 bases from V and 4 bases from J, with 12 bases in between. Germline V CDR1 and CDR2: SEHNR, FQNEAQ (reference sequence). This CDR3 is CASSLREQGYEQYF. The CDR3 DNA reads TGTGCCAGCAGCTTAAGGGAACAGGGTTACGAGCAGTACTTC.

The V call is TRBV11-1, the J call TRBJ2-3; perhaps D is TRBD1 or TRBD2 (5 bases each). The CDR3 is 16 amino acids. The germline CDR1 and CDR2 sequences are SGHAT and FQDESV (reference sequence). The V gene lost 5 bases and the J gene lost 0 bases, with 15 bases spanning the gap. The CDR3 nucleotides read TGTGCCAGCAGCCCCCCGAGGGGCTTTAGCACAGATACGCAGTATTTT. This encodes CASSPPRGFSTDTQYF. Together with reference TRBV11-1 and TRBJ2-3, the CDR3 gives the full variable domain: EAEVAQSPRYKITEKSQAVAFWCDPISGHATLYWYRQILGQGPELLVQFQDESVVDDSQLPKDRFSAERLKGVDSTLKIQPAELGDSAMYLCASSPPRGFSTDTQYFGPGTRLTVL.

This clonotype turned up a few times. The chain has TRBV5-5 and TRBJ2-2, with 8 bases that match TRBD2. V trimming: 0 bases; J trimming: 5 bases; junction bases outside the gene matches: 6. From germline, CDR1 is SGHKS and CDR2 YYEKEE (reference sequence). This CDR3 contains 16 residues. The CDR3 loop is CASSLASGRITGELFF. The CDR3 DNA is TGTGCCAGCAGCTTGGCAAGCGGGAGAATTACCGGGGAGCTGTTTTTT.

This clonotype was detected many times. This chain links TRBV10-3 with TRBJ1-1; tentatively, D is TRBD1 (5 bases). The CDR3 consists of 13 residues. Per the germline V gene, CDR1 is ENHRY and CDR2 is SYGVKD. Trimming took 10 bases from V and 7 from J, leaving 19 bases between them. CDR3 in DNA: TGTGCCAGCAGCCACAGGCTCGGGGATGAAGCTTTCTTT. It specifies CASSHRLGDEAFF.

Many counts were recorded for this clonotype. The genes are TRBV19 and TRBJ2-7, with D possibly matching TRBD2 (6 bases). Germline V gene sequence: CDR1 LNHDA, CDR2 SQIVND (reference sequence). Trimming took off 6 bases at V and 8 bases at J, with 14 bases between the two ends. This CDR3 comprises 12 residues. The CDR3 region is CASSSGTVQQYF. CDR3 DNA: TGTGCCAGTAGCTCCGGGACTGTGCAGCAGTACTTC.

In this sample, this clonotype turned up once. V is TRBV20-1 and J is TRBJ1-3; no firm D call. The CDR3 loop spans 21 amino acids. The germline V gene encodes CDR1 DFQATT and CDR2 SNEGSKA (reference sequence). Trimming removed 1 base at V and 2 bases at J, with 30 bases between. CDR3 DNA: TGCAGTGCTAGAGTGGTCTCGGGCACTTCGGGATATACGGAGACTGGAAACACCATATATTTT. This encodes CSARVVSGTSGYTETGNTIYF.

This chain links TRBV28 with TRBJ1-5; D remains unclear. V was cut by 1 base and J by 3 bases, with 7 bases left in between. Per the germline V gene, CDR1 is MDHEN and CDR2 is SYDVKM. CDR3 size: 14 residues. The DNA for the CDR3 is TGTGCCAGCAGTTTATCCGGATTCAATCAGCCCCAGCATTTT. Its protein is CASSLSGFNQPQHF. The full variable domain, completed using reference TRBV28 and TRBJ1-5, is DVKVTQSSRYLVKRTGEKVFLECVQDMDHENMFWYRQDPGLGLRLIYFSYDVKMKEKGDIPEGYSVSREKKERFSLILESASTNQTSMYLCASSLSGFNQPQHFGDGTRLSIL.

The table lists this clonotype with a few counts. The rearrangement joins TRBV12-3 or TRBV12-4 to TRBJ1-1; 8 nucleotides line up with TRBD1. The CDR3 consists of 16 residues. Trimming removed 5 bases from V and 4 bases from J; junction bases left unmatched: 12. CDR3 sequence: CASSLQGAGGGTEAFF. The CDR3 DNA follows: TGTGCCAGCAGTCTCCAGGGGGCAGGGGGGGGCACTGAAGCTTTCTTT.

A note on this clonotype: This could be a read error, since a much larger clone is one nucleotide away. The CDR3 coding sequence is TGTGCCAGCAGCTTGGGTACAGGGTCACGATGCTACACCTTC. Translating gives CASSLGTGSRCYTF. This chain uses TRBV7-2 with TRBJ1-2; TRBD1 might be the D (6 bases). The CDR3 sequence is 14 residues long. Per the germline V gene, CDR1 is SGHTA and CDR2 is FQGNSA. V gave up 3 bases and J gave up 9 bases, with 17 bases separating them.

The gene calls are TRBV5-4 and TRBJ2-7; 10 bases align to TRBD2. CDR3 length equals 17 residues. Germline V gene lookup returns CDR1 SGHNT and CDR2 YYREEE (reference sequence). V lost 4 bases and J lost 12; bases outside the gene matches: 22. The CDR3 protein is CASSLDRRLAGPERGYF. The CDR3 DNA follows: TGTGCCAGCAGCCTGGACAGGCGACTAGCGGGCCCAGAACGGGGGTACTTC.

This clonotype was counted at least ten times. This chain connects TRBV6-1 to TRBJ2-2; 10 bases match TRBD1. Germline V gene data show CDR1 as MNHNS and CDR2 as SASEGT. The CDR3 consists of 14 residues. V lost 10 bases, J lost 3 bases, and 5 bases stayed unmatched. CDR3 bases: TGTGCCATCGACAGGGGGCGCGACACCGGGGAGCTGTTTTTT. Translation gives CAIDRGRDTGELFF.

This clonotype was seen repeatedly, ten times or more. V usage is TRBV20-1 and J usage is TRBJ2-3, with D possibly TRBD1 on 6 matching bases. The germline CDR1 and CDR2 sequences are DFQATT and SNEGSKA (reference sequence). The CDR3 totals 14 residues. The V end was cut by 6 bases, the J end by 7 bases, with 20 bases between. The CDR3 DNA sequence: TGCAGTGCCCGCTTAGCCCAGGGGCTGAATACGCAGTATTTT. Its protein product is CSARLAQGLNTQYF.

This clonotype showed up many times. V gene TRBV24-1 combines with J gene TRBJ1-2, with TRBD1 as a possible D gene (6 bases). In germline, CDR1 is KGHDR, CDR2 SFDVKD. The length of the CDR3 is 16 residues. V lost 4 bases, J lost 7 bases, and 21 bases lay in between. CDR3 amino acids: CATSDQDSLYPLGYTF. CDR3 bases: TGTGCCACCAGTGACCAGGACAGTCTATATCCCCTTGGCTACACCTTC.

This chain connects TRBV20-1 to TRBJ2-6; 7 bases agree with TRBD2. CDR3 length equals 16 residues. CDR1 and CDR2 from the germline V gene are DFQATT and SNEGSKA (reference sequence). Trimming removed 1 base from V and 2 bases from J; junction bases left unmatched: 5. Here the CDR3 reads CSARVPGTTGANVLTF. As DNA, the CDR3 is TGCAGTGCTAGAGTCCCGGGGACTACTGGGGCCAACGTCCTGACTTTC.

This clonotype occurred a few times. The V call is TRBV7-9, the J call TRBJ2-2, with D perhaps matching TRBD1 (5 bases). CDR1 is SEHNR, CDR2 FQNEAQ, per germline (reference sequence). The V end was cut by 2 bases, the J end by 5 bases, with 9 bases between. This CDR3 comprises 14 residues. CDR3 bases: TGTGCCAGCAGCTTAACGACAGATACCGGGGAGCTGTTTTTT. Translated, it gives CASSLTTDTGELFF.

The V call is TRBV20-1, the J call TRBJ2-3; the match to TRBD2 covers 10 bases. The CDR3 runs to 14 residues. The ends lost 6 bases at V and 3 bases at J; junction bases unmatched: 6. CDR1 is DFQATT and CDR2 is SNEGSKA in the germline V gene (reference sequence). CDR3 region: CSAASGSGTDTQYF. In nucleotides, the CDR3 is TGCAGTGCGGCTAGCGGGAGTGGAACAGATACGCAGTATTTT.

This clonotype has a handful of counts. The V call is TRBV20-1, the J call TRBJ2-5; the D is unclear. V was trimmed by 0 bases and J by 4 bases, leaving 9 bases between them. This CDR3 contains 13 residues. CDR1 and CDR2 (germline): DFQATT, SNEGSKA (reference sequence). The CDR3 protein is CSAREGNGETQYF. CDR3 nucleotides: TGCAGTGCTAGAGAAGGGAACGGAGAGACCCAGTACTTC.

DNA for the CDR3: TGCAGTGCTACTCGGACTAGCGGGGGGCGGCCCGTCCTGACTTTC. It translates to CSATRTSGGRPVLTF. This rearrangement joins TRBV20-1 to TRBJ2-6; TRBD2 agrees at 14 bases. J was trimmed by 12 bases and V by 4 bases; bases with no gene match: 8. CDR1 is DFQATT and CDR2 is SNEGSKA in the germline V gene (reference sequence). This CDR3 has 15 residues.

This clonotype occurred many times. This chain links TRBV19 with TRBJ2-7; unclear D gene. Trimming removed 8 bases at V and 0 bases at J, with 8 bases between. The CDR3 runs to 12 residues. In germline, CDR1 is LNHDA, CDR2 SQIVND (reference sequence). CDR3: CASSKNSYEQYF. The CDR3 nucleotides read TGTGCCAGTTCTAAGAACTCCTACGAGCAGTACTTC.

V gene TRBV7-9 combines with J gene TRBJ2-1, with 10 bases aligning to TRBD2. Germline V gene sequence: CDR1 SEHNR, CDR2 FQNEAQ (reference sequence). This CDR3 is built from 15 residues. With V trimmed by 5 bases and J by 6 bases, 7 bases remained unmatched. The CDR3 DNA reads TGTGCCAGCAGCAGGGGACTAGCGATTTTCAATGAGCAGTTCTTC. Its protein product is CASSRGLAIFNEQFF. The full variable domain, completed using reference TRBV7-9 and TRBJ2-1, is DTGVSQNPRHKITKRGQNVTFRCDPISEHNRLYWYRQTLGQGPEFLTYFQNEAQLEKSRLLSDRFSAERPKGSFSTLEIQRTEQGDSAMYLCASSRGLAIFNEQFFGPGTRLTVL.

This clonotype has only a few counts. V usage is TRBV5-1 and J usage is TRBJ2-7; the D gene is possibly TRBD1 (5 bases). The CDR3 totals 16 residues. CDR1 SGHRS and CDR2 YFSETQ come from the germline V gene. Trimming pared 3 bases from V and 2 bases from J, leaving 18 bases between. The CDR3 protein is CASSSGLVLGAYEQYF. The DNA of the CDR3 is TGCGCCAGCAGCTCCGGATTGGTCTTAGGGGCCTACGAGCAGTACTTC.

This clonotype was counted ten times or more. The J gene is TRBJ1-5, the V gene TRBV19, with D perhaps matching TRBD1 (6 bases). The CDR3 has 14 residues. The V gene's germline CDR1 is LNHDA and CDR2 SQIVND (reference sequence). Trimming shortened V by 5 bases and J by 5 bases, and 13 bases separated the two germline ends. CDR3 sequence: CASSGRGGDQPQHF. The CDR3 nucleotides read TGTGCCAGTAGTGGAAGGGGGGGAGATCAGCCCCAGCATTTT. The full variable domain, in which reference TRBV19 and TRBJ1-5 provide the parts outside the CDR3, is DGGITQSPKYLFRKEGQNVTLSCEQNLNHDAMYWYRQDPGQGLRLIYYSQIVNDFQKGDIAEGYSVSREKKESFPLTVTSAQKNPTAFYLCASSGRGGDQPQHFGDGTRLSIL.

The chain is built from TRBV7-8 and TRBJ1-5; no reliable D call. This CDR3 comprises 13 residues. CDR1 is SGHVS and CDR2 is FQNEAQ in the germline V gene. Trimming left V 6 bases short and J 7 bases short, with 13 bases between. This CDR3 reads CASSSIGGQPQHF. The CDR3 nucleotides read TGTGCCAGCAGTAGTATAGGTGGCCAGCCCCAGCATTTT.

There are many counts of this clonotype. The chain employs TRBV2 and TRBJ1-5; TRBD1 is a possible D gene (6 bases). Looked up from germline, CDR1 is SNHLY and CDR2 is FYNNEI. Trimming shortened V by 6 bases and J by 5 bases, and 23 bases separated the two germline ends. The CDR3 is 17 residues long. The chain's CDR3 is CASSQFRSGTIHQPQHF. Written as DNA, the CDR3 is TGTGCCAGCAGCCAATTTAGATCGGGGACAATCCATCAGCCCCAGCATTTT.

This clonotype has ten or more counts. The chain combines TRBV11-2 with TRBJ1-4; no reliable D call. The V end was cut by 5 bases, the J end by 0 bases, with 10 bases between. CDR3 size: 15 residues. Germline values: CDR1 SGHAT, CDR2 FQNNGV. The CDR3 DNA reads as TGTGCCAGCAGCCAGACGGGAGCAACTAATGAAAAACTGTTTTTT. It encodes CASSQTGATNEKLFF.

The chain links TRBV25-1 to TRBJ1-1, with D unclear. Germline loops: CDR1 MGHDK, CDR2 SYGVNS. The CDR3 is 14 residues long. Trimming stripped 5 bases from V and 0 bases from J, with 10 bases between. The CDR3 here is CASSLFTVNTEAFF. CDR3 DNA sequence: TGTGCCAGCAGTTTATTTACCGTGAACACTGAAGCTTTCTTT. Full variable domain (remainder filled in from reference TRBV25-1 and TRBJ1-1): EADIYQTPRYLVIGTGKKITLECSQTMGHDKMYWYQQDPGMELHLIHYSYGVNSTEKGDLSSESTVSRIRTEHFPLTLESARPSHTSQYLCASSLFTVNTEAFFGQGTRLTVV.

This clonotype was counted ten times or more. The chain links TRBV7-9 to TRBJ2-7; D is undetermined. The CDR3 is 14 amino acids. Trimming took off 2 bases at V and 0 bases at J, with 8 bases between the two ends. Germline V gene sequence: CDR1 SEHNR, CDR2 FQNEAQ (reference sequence). CDR3 nucleotides: TGTGCCAGCAGCTTATCGCCCCGCTCCTACGAGCAGTACTTC. Its protein is CASSLSPRSYEQYF.

This clonotype was recorded many times. The chain couples TRBV6-5 to TRBJ1-6; D is uncertain. Per germline, CDR1 MNHEY and CDR2 SVGAGI. This CDR3 contains 12 residues. Trimming removed 0 bases from V and 8 bases from J, with 2 bases in between. The CDR3 sequence: CASSYSDSPLHF. DNA of the CDR3: TGTGCCAGCAGTTACTCGGATTCACCCCTCCACTTT.